The clone carrying this TCR beta chain was seen at least ten times. The data belong to a study of patients and donors after allogeneic stem cell transplantation. V dropped 6 bases and J dropped 8 bases, with 16 bases sitting between them. The CDR3 sequence is 13 residues long. Germline V gene data show CDR1 as DFQATT and CDR2 as SNEGSKA (reference sequence). One entry per CDR3 protein, called by TCRdb with MiXCR from the RT-PCR reads. Here the sample spans about 160,000 distinct CDR3 sequences, 24% being singletons. Source material: blood, either unsorted or a sorted T cell fraction (not recorded which). The receptor was derived from a human donor who was either an allogeneic HSCT recipient or a stem cell or donor lymphocyte infusion donor (not recorded which). It is not recorded whose cells these are; they may come from a transplant donor. This chain connects TRBV20-1 to TRBJ1-4, with D possibly TRBD1 on 6 matching bases. In nucleotides, the CDR3 is TGCAGTGCCCCAGGGGATGGTGGGGAAAAACTGTTTTTT. Its protein is CSAPGDGGEKLFF.